This entry is about one T cell receptor (beta chain). What it binds is unknown. This specimen belongs to a study of cytomegalovirus exposure and HLA in healthy donors. The PCR contained 60 Vbeta and 13 Jbeta primers. Here immunoSEQ multiplex PCR was the method, and the copy in TCRdb shows in-frame clones only, minus some. The profile shows around 99,000 clones, approximately 70% of them singletons. The V gene lost 4 bases and the J gene lost 0 bases, with 12 bases spanning the gap. The germline CDR1 and CDR2 sequences are LNHNV and YYDKDF (reference sequence). The CDR3 sequence is 15 residues long. The study, taken as a whole, reports: Earlier analysis found most TCR beta V segments productive about 90% or about 30% of the time.

This rearrangement joins TRBV15 to TRBJ1-2; D is unresolved. This TCR came from a woman in her seventies in good health and CMV-seropositive. Sequences were obtained from PBMCs. The CDR3 sequence: CATSIRALANYGYTF. The CDR3 nucleotides read TGTGCCACCAGCATCAGAGCTCTAGCTAACTATGGCTACACCTTC.